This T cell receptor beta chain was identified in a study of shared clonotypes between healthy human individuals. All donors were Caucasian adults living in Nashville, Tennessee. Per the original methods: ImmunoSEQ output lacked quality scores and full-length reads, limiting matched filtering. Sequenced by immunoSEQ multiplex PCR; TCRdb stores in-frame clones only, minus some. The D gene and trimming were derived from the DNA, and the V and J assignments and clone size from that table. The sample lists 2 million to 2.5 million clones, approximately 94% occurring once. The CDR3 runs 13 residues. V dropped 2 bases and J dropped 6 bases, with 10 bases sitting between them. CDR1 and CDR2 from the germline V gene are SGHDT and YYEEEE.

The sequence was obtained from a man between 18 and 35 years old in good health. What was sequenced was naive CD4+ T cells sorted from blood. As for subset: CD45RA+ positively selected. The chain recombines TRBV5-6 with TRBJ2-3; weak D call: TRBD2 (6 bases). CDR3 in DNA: TGTGCCAGCAGCTTAGCGGGCGTGGATACGCAGTATTTT. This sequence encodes CASSLAGVDTQYF.